This TCR beta chain originates from a study of blood T cell repertoires in COVID-19. Study-wide context: Sample material is recorded as cDNA or gDNA derived from T cells, B-cell-depleted T cells, or PBMCs.

Produced via immunoSEQ multiplex PCR; TCRdb's table is partial and in-frame only. The sample yields about 400,000 clones, around 90% seen once. The CDR3 consists of 14 residues. Germline-derived CDR1 and CDR2 are LGHNA and YNFKEQ. The ends were cut back, 1 base at V and 4 bases at J, with 10 bases in the middle. The V and J genes are TRBV4-2 and TRBJ1-1; a possible D gene is TRBD1 (5 bases). The sequence came from a woman aged 18 to 35 with acute COVID-19. Material for sequencing was PBMCs or T cells enriched from blood (not recorded which). The chain's CDR3 is CASSQGDLSTEAFF. The CDR3 DNA reads as TGTGCCAGCAGCCAAGGGGACTTGAGCACTGAAGCTTTCTTT.